This TCR beta chain stems from a study of cytomegalovirus exposure and HLA in healthy donors (TCRdb year 2017). The study in broad terms: In an earlier analysis of approximately 640 of the donors, 250 to 350 Gb of sequence data and 95 million to 130 million unique TCR beta sequences from roughly 190 million T cells were reported. A later genetic analysis used genome-wide SNP genotypes for about three fifths of the 666 donors, treating that subset as a discovery cohort. Because of strong linkage in the cohort, roughly five DR-DQ haplotypes were treated as single units for association and clustering. Along with the approximately 700-subject first cohort, a separate validation cohort of approximately 110 different subjects was used. An early release that covered about 600 HLA-typed donors contained approximately 300 gigabases of sequencing data and tens of millions of unique TCR sequences. The study used immunosequencing to profile the T cell repertoires of several hundred subjects and linked those repertoires to cytomegalovirus serostatus. Among the roughly 380 genotyped donors, around 81% belonged to the genetic ancestry cluster associated with self-reported Caucasian donors. To study patterns of TCR occurrence, a later analysis re-analyzed previously published TCR beta repertoires from under 750 donors and added high-resolution HLA genotyping. The later analysis used no new phenotypic data to find candidate immune exposures, relying instead on TCR beta sequences and their occurrence across donors. Typing coverage varied by locus: roughly 629-630 donors for A, B, C, DRB1 and DQB1; about 520 for DQA1; approximately 570 for DPA1; around 450 for DPB1. Alongside the repertoire data, information on donor age, sex, ethnicity and CMV serostatus was compiled. HLA typing included class I and class II loci at four-digit resolution. To predict cytomegalovirus infection status, the study combined high-throughput TCR immunosequencing, statistical association of individual TCRs with disease status, and machine learning. Among about 370 genotyped donors of the cohort, an average of about 220,000 unique TCR beta nucleotide sequences was sequenced per donor, of which 15% to 20% were non-productive. Every discovery cohort repertoire had been produced on one sequencing platform. The study aimed to test whether signatures of past pathogen exposure could be identified by cataloging public T cell receptors. An earlier analysis of 500 to 750 of the donors applied high-throughput TCR beta sequencing to assess whether each TCR beta V gene segment acted as functional or pseudogenic. The paper's findings and limits, for the study overall: The classifier was reported to diagnose cytomegalovirus status with high specificity and sensitivity in both the original cohort and the validation cohort. Only TCR beta chains were sequenced in this cohort, and the absence of alpha or paired-chain data limited detectable features. A later analysis found that HLA-associated TCR beta chains were more clonally expanded and had lower generation probabilities than equally common non-associated chains. According to a later genetic analysis, donors in an Asian-associated ancestry cluster had fewer N-insertions in productive TCRs than the approximately 630-donor mean. V-gene and J-gene trimming of TCR beta chains was associated with a missense DCLRE1C variant in a later genetic analysis, and the association was replicated in an independent cohort. According to a later analysis, TCR association rates differed among HLA loci, with DRB1 alleles showing the most associated TCRs and HLA-C alleles showing the fewest. A few of the identified cytomegalovirus-associated TCR beta chains were confirmed in vitro to be specific for cytomegalovirus antigens. A total of fewer than 200 TCR beta chains were listed by the study as associated with cytomegalovirus. At a false discovery rate of 0.05, a later analysis linked some 17,000 TCR beta sequences to specific HLA alleles. According to a later analysis, parvovirus B19, influenza, CMV and Epstein-Barr virus appeared linked to several top co-occurrence clusters. Correlated functional status among segregating V segments might be attributable to linkage disequilibrium, but an unknown experimental factor could not be ruled out. An earlier analysis of approximately 500 of the donors showed that most TCR beta V segments appeared in productive rearrangements either about 87% or about 30% of the time, which broadly matched IMGT annotations. According to the authors, the approach could potentially be generalized to other disease states and immunological phenotypes. When HLA alleles, especially DR and DQ, strongly co-occurred, attributing TCR associations to individual alleles was difficult. Presence/absence analyses assumed roughly uniform sequencing depth across donors, an assumption that may not hold. For the cohort, immune exposure information was limited to CMV serostatus. A further reported finding was that TCR beta sequences accurately predicted the HLA-A and HLA-B alleles for most subjects in the first cohort. While some public TCRs were present in many individuals, most TCR sequences turned up only very rarely across donors. Because counts were too low, roughly 16 rarely observed V segments, including chromosome 9 orphons, were excluded from the earlier analysis of a few hundred of the donors. A group of highly shared sequence variants was considered likely to be a technical artifact of the sequencing pipeline. According to a later analysis, most CMV-associated TCR beta chains appeared to be HLA-restricted, and the HLA associations seemed to be driven largely by CMV exposure. HLA typing was unavailable for some donors at each locus, so association tests used only the typed subset.

The cohort consisted of 600 to 750 healthy bone marrow donors. At the time of sampling, every cohort member was nominally healthy, though immune exposures that went unrecorded were likely present. The donor tested CMV seropositive and was one of the 289 seropositive cohort members. Each donor provided a peripheral blood sample, and peripheral blood mononuclear cells were used for TCR beta sequencing. Genomic DNA extraction from the blood cell samples was performed with the Qiagen DNeasy Blood Extraction Kit. To prepare the library, the immunoSEQ multiplex PCR assay was applied. The multiplex PCR relied on a mix of 60 forward primers for TCR Vbeta segments and 13 reverse primers for TCR Jbeta segments. The CDR3 region of rearranged TCR beta genes was amplified from genomic DNA by a multiplex PCR assay. The amplified TCR beta libraries were sequenced on the Illumina HiSeq System as 87-base-pair reads. The original pipeline was this. A later analysis tallied about 77 million unique TCR beta chains across the 666 repertoires, and approximately 12 million of those chains were shared by two or more donors. A nearest-neighbor algorithm error-corrected the raw reads and collapsed the reads into unique sequences, merging closely related sequences to remove PCR and sequencing errors. V, D and J gene segments were assigned by aligning CDR3 sequences to IMGT reference sequences. For a sequence to be retained, at least a six-nucleotide match to both a V gene segment and a J gene segment was required. Rearrangements were classified as productive when the CDR3 lacked stop codons and remained in frame with V and J, and all other rearrangements were classified as non-productive. CDR3 was defined by IMGT convention, running from the second conserved V-encoded cysteine to the conserved J-encoded phenylalanine. In an earlier analysis of approximately 500 of the donors, sequences lacking an unambiguous match to a single V gene segment were excluded. In an earlier analysis of 587 of the donors, a V segment was called functional when productive rearrangements were above 56.7%, and segregating when the standard deviation between donors exceeded 5%. To diagnose cytomegalovirus status from the catalog of TCR beta chain sequences, a statistical classification framework was built. In a later analysis, TCR nucleotide sequences were compared against IMGT/GENE-DB human TR gene sequences so that V and J genes could be assigned. Using the TCRdist pipeline, a later analysis assigned CDR3 sequences along with most-parsimonious VDJ recombination scenarios. In a later analysis, each TCR beta chain was defined by its CDR3 amino acid sequence together with its V-gene family, and reads without a unique V-gene family were excluded. A later analysis removed 592 highly shared, low-generation-probability nucleotide sequences to deal with suspected cross-contamination and a sequencing artifact. In a later analysis, a clonal expansion index was calculated for each public chain from normalized within-repertoire ranks of inferred template counts. In a later analysis, generation probabilities were computed using a VDJ recombination model fitted to out-of-frame rearrangements, and the results were checked against IGoR. A later analysis scored TCR-TCR, TCR-HLA and TCR-CMV co-occurrence with hypergeometric tests, applying a repertoire-size bias correction to TCR pairs. To estimate false discovery rates, a later analysis permuted the HLA or CMV assignments 20 times. In a later analysis, co-occurring TCRs were grouped using DBSCAN, and TCRdist sequence similarity was added for clustering within HLA-allele-positive subsets. Co-occurrence clustering excluded repertoires with fewer than 30,000 or more than 120,000 public chains, plus five with anomalous nucleotide sharing. TCRdb's version of the immuneACCESS table is confined to in-frame rearrangements and falls short of the full clone set. An unresolved V gene accounts for under half of the shortfall where checked; the remainder is of unknown origin. The V and J calls and clone size were taken over from that table, and D and trimming were inferred from the DNA. Across this sample there are about 170,000 clones, with about 85% seen only once. The ten largest clones represent approximately 2.5% of the sample.

In the case of this clone: Its recognized antigen is unknown. No per-base quality is available; no much larger clone lies one base away.

Input material: PBMCs. The origin of this receptor is a man aged 30 to 45 in good health and CMV-seropositive.

Read as DNA, the sequence is TGCGCCAGCAGCTCCGACAGGGGACCCACCGGGGAGCTGTTTTTT. This gives the protein CASSSDRGPTGELFF. The sequence links TRBV5-1 to TRBJ2-2; 8 central bases correspond to TRBD1. In the germline V gene, CDR1 corresponds to SGHRS and CDR2 to YFSETQ. Germline trimming amounts to 3 bases on V and 4 bases on J, with 5 as the count of junction bases outside the gene matches. There are 15 amino acids in the CDR3, from cysteine to phenylalanine inclusive. Just CDR3 DNA is preserved here, 45 bases in frame from base 1.